The entry that follows covers one T cell receptor beta chain sequence. Its antigen remains unidentified. The data originate from a study of shared clonotypes between healthy human individuals. CD45RO-negative, CCR7-selected cells formed the naive CD8 fraction, which excluded terminally differentiated effector memory CD45RA+ cells. The table came from immunoSEQ multiplex PCR; TCRdb's copy has only in-frame clones and leaves some out. The sample holds around 2.1 million clones; about 92% are singletons and the top ten take about 1.5%. Trimming took 0 bases from V and 5 from J, leaving 16 bases between them. The CDR3 totals 16 residues. CDR1 and CDR2 (germline): LGHNA, YSLEER. Findings and limits, study-wide: Despite large depth, rarefaction showed incomplete sorted-subset sequencing. Generally, naive subsets (rather than memory subsets) showed larger estimated richness.

The receptor's source is a man aged 18 to 29 in good health. Some clones in this sample may be carry-over from other donors' samples. The sequencing sample was made of naive CD8+ T cells from PBMCs. The chain links TRBV4-3 to TRBJ1-2, with D uncertain. CDR3 coding DNA: TGCGCCAGCAGCCAAGATCTTAGTGGTAGAGCATATGGCTACACCTTC. Translated: CASSQDLSGRAYGYTF.